These 19 T cell receptor beta chains came from one sample sequenced in a study of tumor and adjacent non-tumor tissue in lung cancer. A modified ARM-PCR protocol with three rounds of nested PCR amplified TCRbeta. TCRdb independently ran MiXCR on the multiplex PCR reads; one entry per CDR3 protein. This table holds about 75,000 distinct CDR3 sequences, 60% to 85% found once. This sample's RNA came from whole unsorted tissue. The sequenced material came from lung tumor tissue. The receptor source for this set is a woman aged 45 to 65 with non-small cell lung cancer.

This chain connects TRBV7-8 to TRBJ2-5, with D perhaps TRBD2 (5 bases). There are 14 residues in the CDR3. Trimming cost V 5 bases and J 2 bases, with 12 bases left between them. Per the germline V gene, CDR1 is SGHVS and CDR2 is FQNEAQ. For the CDR3, the DNA is TGTGCCAGCAGCCGGGGTCGAGGGCAAGAGACCCAGTACTTC. Protein: CASSRGRGQETQYF.

A note on this clonotype: Germline is not matched at one junction end, which may reflect a read error. The chain is built from TRBV6-4 and TRBJ2-3; 8 nucleotides align to TRBD2. The CDR3 covers 15 residues. Looked up from germline, CDR1 is MRHNA and CDR2 is SNTAGT. The CDR3 DNA follows: TGTGCCGGCAGTGACGCTAGCGGGAGCACAGATACGCAGTATTTT. Protein: CAGSDASGSTDTQYF.

This clonotype came up once. A junction boundary mismatches the germline segment, possibly from a read error. The rearrangement joins TRBV6-1 to TRBJ2-7, with D perhaps being TRBD1 or TRBD2 (5 bases each). Germline CDR1 reads MNHNS; CDR2 reads SASEGT. The CDR3 runs 15 residues. The CDR3 loop is CASSEDGTGSNEQYF. In DNA, the CDR3 is TGTGCCAGCAGTGAAGATGGGACGGGCTCCAACGAGCAGTACTTC.

This clonotype has only one observation. One junction end disagrees with the germline gene, perhaps due to a read error. The chain links TRBV4-1 to TRBJ1-2, with D hard to call. The CDR3 loop spans 13 amino acids. Germline lookup yields CDR1 MGHRA and CDR2 YSYEKL. CDR3 bases: TGTGCCGGCAGCCAAGAGTTCTTTGATGGCTACACCTTC. Translating gives CAGSQEFFDGYTF.

With regard to this clonotype: As the CDR3 is not closed by the conserved phenylalanine or tryptophan, this likely results from a read error. V is TRBV28 and J is TRBJ1-5; the D is unclear. The CDR3 is 12 amino acids. CDR1 is MDHEN, CDR2 SYDVKM, per germline. The CDR3 reads CTSSLLRGPQHL. The CDR3 coding sequence is TGTACCAGCAGTTTACTCCGGGGGCCCCAGCATCTT.

This chain joins TRBV12-3 or TRBV12-4 and TRBJ2-5; TRBD2 agrees at 7 bases. The CDR3 totals 13 residues. The ends lost 9 bases at V and 3 bases at J; junction bases unmatched: 7. The chain's CDR3 is CASKRDWEETQYF. DNA for the CDR3: TGTGCCAGTAAGCGGGATTGGGAAGAGACCCAGTACTTC.

To note about this clonotype: The conserved phenylalanine or tryptophan normally closing the CDR3 is absent here, so this likely arose from a read error. The limits of the CDR3 on the DNA are not certain, so only TCRdb's listed CDR3 is given. V is TRBV6-6 and J is TRBJ2-5; TRBD2 was called by the table and not checked on the DNA. The CDR3 is made up of 13 amino acids, end residues included. Germline V CDR1 and CDR2: MNHNY, SVGAGI (reference sequence). CDR3 sequence: CASSPTSGDTRYI.

V usage is TRBV10-1 and J usage is TRBJ2-7, with a weak D call TRBD2 (7 bases). CDR3 length: 14 amino acids. V was trimmed by 3 bases and J by 4 bases, leaving 13 bases between them. Germline CDR1 WNHNN, CDR2 SYGVQD (reference sequence). CDR3 in amino acids: CASSDPGEGYEQYF. Written as DNA, the CDR3 is TGCGCCAGCAGTGATCCAGGGGAGGGGTACGAGCAGTACTTC.

A word on this clonotype: The junction departs from the called germline gene at one end, perhaps through a read error. CDR3 region: CARSGRAVYDQYF. The CDR3 DNA follows: TGCGCCAGGAGCGGACGAGCGGTCTACGATCAGTACTTC. V is TRBV5-1 and J is TRBJ2-7; TRBD2 is a possible D gene (5 bases). The CDR3 runs to 13 residues. CDR1 and CDR2 from the germline V gene are SGHRS and YFSETQ. Based on the CDR3 plus reference TRBV5-1 and TRBJ2-7, the full variable domain is KAGVTQTPRYLIKTRGQQVTLSCSPISGHRSVSWYQQTPGQGLQFLFEYFSETQRNKGNFPGRFSGRQFSNSRSEMNVSTLELGDSALYLCARSGRAVYDQYFGPGTRLTVT.

Remarks on this clonotype: At one of its ends the junction is not consistent with the germline gene, which may arise from a read error. The rearrangement uses TRBV6-1 and TRBJ2-3, with unresolved D. Germline V gene lookup returns CDR1 MNHNS and CDR2 SASEGT. The CDR3 contains 12 residues. The CDR3: CASSDLTDTQNF. In nucleotides, the CDR3 is TGTGCCAGCAGTGACCTCACAGATACTCAGAATTTT.

In its sample, this clonotype was seen once. The chain recombines TRBV7-9 with TRBJ1-2, with 9 bases identical to TRBD1. Germline V lookup: CDR1 SEHNR, CDR2 FQNEAQ (reference sequence). The CDR3 consists of 13 residues. J lost 8 bases, V lost 9 bases, and 10 bases had no gene match. The CDR3: CASSRDRVEGYTF. The CDR3 DNA reads as TGTGCCAGTAGCCGGGACAGGGTGGAAGGCTACACCTTC.

Comment on this clonotype: At one end, the junction sequence differs from germline, possibly due to a read error. The CDR3 spells CAISDRAAETGGDGYTF. CDR3 bases: TGTGCCATCAGTGACCGGGCGGCCGAGACAGGGGGTGATGGTTACACCTTC. The chain carries TRBV10-3 and TRBJ1-2; 9 nucleotides line up with TRBD1. The CDR3 loop spans 17 amino acids. The germline V gene has CDR1 ENHRY and CDR2 SYGVKD.

This clonotype was detected ten times or more. The chain combines TRBV6-1 with TRBJ2-7; 7 bases line up with TRBD1. The V segment lost 1 base and the J segment 0 bases; nucleotides outside the gene matches: 3. The CDR3 sequence is 15 residues long. CDR1 and CDR2 from the germline V gene are MNHNS and SASEGT. The CDR3 protein is CASSEEAGGSYEQYF. CDR3 bases: TGTGCCAGCAGTGAAGAGGCAGGGGGCTCCTACGAGCAGTACTTC.

On this clonotype: An end of the junction does not agree with germline; a read error may underlie this. The genes are TRBV6-2 or TRBV6-3 and TRBJ1-1; TRBD1 might be the D (6 bases). CDR3 length equals 12 residues. Germline CDR1 and CDR2: MNHEY and SVGEGT. CDR3 bases: TGTGTCAGCAGCCCGGACAGCCCCAGGGCTCTCTTT. Its protein product is CVSSPDSPRALF.

About this clonotype: At one end, the junction sequence differs from germline, possibly due to a read error. The chain is built from TRBV4-2 and TRBJ2-6, with D possibly matching TRBD1 (6 bases). Germline values: CDR1 LGHNA, CDR2 YNFKEQ. This CDR3 is 16 amino acids long. For the CDR3, the DNA is TGTGCCAACAACCAAGAACAGGGCTCTGGGGCCAACATCCTGACTTTC. This translates into CANNQEQGSGANILTF.

As for this clonotype: Mismatch with germline at one junction end may stem from a read error. V and J are TRBV6-1 and TRBJ2-3, with 9 bases that match TRBD1. Germline V CDR1 and CDR2: MNHNS, SASEGT. The length of the CDR3 is 16 residues. This chain's CDR3 is CASSENSGTGKDTRYF. In DNA form, the CDR3 reads TGTGCCAGCAGTGAAAATTCTGGGACAGGGAAGGATACGCGGTATTTT.

The rearrangement links TRBV12-3 or TRBV12-4 to TRBJ1-2; D remains ambiguous. Trimming removed 6 bases at V and 2 bases at J, with 16 bases between. The CDR3 runs 15 residues. The CDR3 spells CASRTAAKGNYGYTF. In DNA form, the CDR3 reads TGTGCCAGCAGAACCGCGGCAAAGGGAAACTATGGCTACACCTTC.

A remark on this clonotype: Just one base apart from a much larger clone, this may be a read error. V gene TRBV7-9 combines with J gene TRBJ2-2, with a weak D call TRBD1 (6 bases). CDR1 and CDR2 from the germline V gene are SEHNR and FQNEAQ (reference sequence). The CDR3 length is 14 residues. V was clipped by 4 bases and J by 1 base, with 7 bases between them. The CDR3 spells CASSWTVNTGELFF. For the CDR3, the DNA is TGTGCCAGCAGCTGGACAGTGAACACCGGGGAGCTGTTTTTT.

In the case of this clonotype: Germline is not matched at one junction end, which may reflect a read error. The gene calls are TRBV4-2 and TRBJ2-3; 12 nucleotides match TRBD2. The CDR3 length is 17 residues. Germline-derived CDR1 and CDR2 are LGHNA and YNFKEQ. The CDR3 sequence: CASRQVGLAGSADTQYF. For the CDR3, the DNA is TGTGCCAGCAGACAAGTAGGACTAGCGGGGAGCGCAGATACGCAATATTTT.